This T cell receptor (beta chain) was sequenced during a study of CD8 T cells in Susac syndrome. cDNA came from roughly 0.53 to 1 ug RNA primed by random hexamers. TCRdb used MiXCR to reprocess the immunoSEQ multiplex PCR reads, holding one entry per CDR3 protein. The sample has 95,000 to 150,000 distinct CDR3 sequences; over 90% are singletons. V shed 5 bases and J 6 bases; nucleotides not matched to a gene: 5. CDR1 and CDR2 from the germline V gene are KGHDR and SFDVKD. The CDR3 is 13 amino acids. V and J are TRBV24-1 and TRBJ2-7; 8 nucleotides line up with TRBD1. The sample taken for sequencing was CD8+ T cells from PBMCs. This receptor was identified in a human donor with Susac syndrome. CDR3 DNA sequence: TGTGCCACCAGTGCGGGCAGGGGGCTCGAGCAGTACTTC. Translation gives CATSAGRGLEQYF.